Detailed here is one TCR beta chain. Its antigen remains unidentified. Base qualities are not recorded, but no much larger clone differs from it by a single base. Reading the label with the study, this specimen's time point is: cells obtained before transplantation from donor or recipient. CD3+CD4+ and CD3+CD8+ populations were FACS-sorted from unstimulated pre-transplant donor and recipient cells taken from spleen or lymph nodes. This sample is drawn from a study of graft-versus-host responses after intestinal transplantation listed by TCRdb under 2021. The study in broad terms: Multivisceral, liver-intestinal, or isolated intestinal transplants were received by the recipients. Anti-thymocyte globulin induction was given to all recipients, followed by maintenance tacrolimus and steroids for two to four years. After intestinal transplantation, graft-versus-host and host-versus-graft alloreactive T cell clones were followed in the graft, circulation and bone marrow using bulk TCR-beta CDR3 sequencing. To identify alloreactive clones, pre-transplant mixed lymphocyte reaction products were sequenced and then compared with unstimulated pre-transplant donor and recipient T cells. A cohort of under 30 intestinal transplant recipients, including one retransplant, was enrolled, and 3 patients lacking pretransplant specimens were excluded. Donor T cell macrochimerism was defined as a peak of at least 4% donor T cells among recipient peripheral blood mononuclear cells. Rather than going through the commercial service, samples from a few later patients were sequenced in-house on an Illumina MiSeq and processed with MiXCR.

Libraries were constructed by the immunoSEQ multiplex PCR assay. For most patients, genomic DNA was isolated using the Qiagen DNeasy Blood and Tissue Kit and was shipped frozen to Adaptive Biotechnologies for TCR sequencing. Adaptive Biotechnologies carried out high-throughput TCR-beta CDR3 sequencing of genomic DNA for most patients. The original methods were these. Adaptive's ImmunoSEQ software was the source of the TCR sequencing data for about 18 patients, while a few other patients were processed with MiXCR and VDJtools. CD4 versus CD8 sorting errors were corrected by removing sequences found in both subsets at a frequency ratio below 5:1. CDR3 nucleotide sequences shared between donor and recipient were removed because the origin of such sequences could not be assigned. To be classed as alloreactive, a clone needed at least 2-fold expansion over unstimulated cells and a minimum CFSE-low frequency of 0.002% (template counts) or 0.001% (read counts). Mappable clones were those detected in sequenced pre-transplant spleen, lymph node, or MLR CFSE-low populations of the donor or recipient. The cumulative frequency of alloreactive clones was calculated as a percentage of all sequences, weighted by copy number. The clones in this table, taken by TCRdb from immuneACCESS, are in-frame only. Not every clone is retained; where verified, under half of the shortfall comes from an unresolved V gene, and the cause of the rest is unknown. V and J calls and clone size come straight from that table; D and trimming were deduced from the DNA. Here the sample has over 80,000 clones; 75% to 95% occur a single time. In total, the top ten clones hold approximately 0.18% of the sample.

What the research found in general, with its limitations: The relatively low number and heterogeneity of intestinal transplant patients limited the conclusions. GvH clones turned up in recipient bone marrow, with some appearing earlier in ileal mucosa or blood, a pattern consistent with an intestinal mucosal origin. In the allografts of patients with donor T cell macrochimerism, GvH to HvG T cell clonal ratios were high. Early after transplant, peak levels of circulating GvH clones were found to be associated with declines in HvG clones.

The germline V gene specifies MGHRA as CDR1 and YSYEKL as CDR2. V lost 0 bases and J lost 10 bases; the stretch between them is 15 bases long. From its cysteine to its phenylalanine, the CDR3 spans 14 amino acids. Only CDR3 DNA is held: 42 bases, read in frame from base 1. The sequenced sample was unstimulated CD4+ T cells sorted from spleen or lymph node cells, obtained before transplant. In this chain, TRBV4-1 is recombined with TRBJ1-1, with the D gene not clear enough to name. The sequence derives from a human donor who was the organ donor for an intestinal transplant. The bases are TGCGCCAGCAGCCAAGATCCCCATAATCCCAGAGCTTTCTTT. It specifies CASSQDPHNPRAFF.